These 26 T cell receptor beta chains originate from one sample sequenced in a study of T-cell reconstitution after alpha-beta-depleted transplantation in children. Preparing the TCRbeta library involved the use of unique molecular identifiers. In TCRdb, the PCR reads were re-called with MiXCR into one record per CDR3 protein. Of fewer than 250,000 distinct CDR3 sequences listed, under 9.5% were seen once; the top ten hold roughly 5.8%. This specimen was PBMCs, mostly from graft donor cells, taken 180 days after TCRalphabeta/CD19-depleted stem cell transplant. These receptors were collected from a male patient under 18 who had a stem cell transplant for acute lymphoblastic leukemia, so the T cells may come from the graft donor.

This clonotype was seen ten or more times. J is TRBJ2-3 and V is TRBV7-9, with D unresolved. The CDR3 runs to 15 residues. Trimming left V 2 bases short and J 2 bases short, with 11 bases between. Germline V gene data show CDR1 as SEHNR and CDR2 as FQNEAQ (reference sequence). The CDR3 sequence is CASSLRLDDTDTQYF. In DNA form, the CDR3 reads TGTGCCAGCAGCTTACGACTCGATGACACAGATACGCAGTATTTT.

This clonotype has ten or more counts. The gene calls are TRBV9 and TRBJ2-7; D is perhaps TRBD2 (6 bases). The CDR3 covers 20 residues. The germline gives CDR1 SGDLS, CDR2 YYNGEE. The V end was cut by 0 bases, the J end by 0 bases, with 25 bases between. Here the CDR3 reads CASSVEVSSRRRVDSYEQYF. DNA for the CDR3: TGTGCCAGCAGCGTAGAAGTGAGTTCAAGGCGGAGGGTGGACTCCTACGAGCAGTACTTC.

This clonotype occurred many times. The chain joins TRBV4-1 to TRBJ2-1; no clear D gene. Trimming shortened V by 1 base and J by 11 bases, and 9 bases separated the two germline ends. This CDR3 contains 12 residues. Germline-derived CDR1 and CDR2 are MGHRA and YSYEKL. CDR3 in DNA: TGCGCCAGCAGCCAAGTATGGGATCAGCAGTTCTTC. Translating it yields CASSQVWDQQFF.

At least ten counts were recorded for this clonotype. The CDR3 region has the DNA TGTGCCAGCAGTCTGGGACTAGCGTCCTACAATGAGCAGTTCTTC. Translated: CASSLGLASYNEQFF. The gene calls are TRBV12-3 or TRBV12-4 and TRBJ2-1; 10 nucleotides align to TRBD2. J gave up 1 base and V 5 bases, and 2 bases lay outside the gene matches. This CDR3 comprises 15 residues.

In this sample, this clonotype turned up many times. This chain joins TRBV5-1 and TRBJ2-3, with D tentatively TRBD1 or TRBD2 (5 bases each). CDR3 length: 15 residues. V was shortened by 2 bases and J by 2 bases, with 12 bases between the two germline ends. CDR1 and CDR2 (germline): SGHRS, YFSETQ. The DNA for the CDR3 is TGCGCCAGCAGCTTTGGGACCCGTAACACAGATACGCAGTATTTT. This gives the protein CASSFGTRNTDTQYF. Together with reference TRBV5-1 and TRBJ2-3, the CDR3 gives the full variable domain: KAGVTQTPRYLIKTRGQQVTLSCSPISGHRSVSWYQQTPGQGLQFLFEYFSETQRNKGNFPGRFSGRQFSNSRSEMNVSTLELGDSALYLCASSFGTRNTDTQYFGPGTRLTVL.

Many counts were recorded for this clonotype. V gene TRBV5-1 combines with J gene TRBJ2-5, with TRBD2 matching over 8 bases. The CDR3 totals 15 residues. Germline V gene sequence: CDR1 SGHRS, CDR2 YFSETQ. Trimming took 1 base from V and 1 from J; bases not matched to a gene: 3. CDR3 DNA: TGCGCCAGCAGCTTGTTTAGCGGGACCCAAGAGACCCAGTACTTC. As protein: CASSLFSGTQETQYF.

This clonotype was counted at least ten times. The chain couples TRBV25-1 to TRBJ2-5; 13 nucleotides agree with TRBD2. The germline V gene encodes CDR1 MGHDK and CDR2 SYGVNS. The CDR3 spans 17 residues. V shed 1 base, J shed 4 bases, and the junction held 6 bases outside the gene matches. The CDR3 coding sequence is TGTGCCAGCAGTGAATTAACTAGCGGGGGGGCAGGAGAGACCCAGTACTTC. Its protein product is CASSELTSGGAGETQYF.

Ten or more counts support this clonotype. This chain links TRBV6-2 or TRBV6-3 with TRBJ1-2, with D unresolved. Deletions cut 0 bases from V and 6 bases from J, with 2 bases between. This CDR3 contains 11 residues. Germline V lookup: CDR1 MNHEY, CDR2 SVGEGT. CDR3 bases: TGTGCCAGCAGTTACTCGGATGGCTACACCTTC. Its protein is CASSYSDGYTF.

The chain is built from TRBV7-3 and TRBJ2-7; either TRBD1 or TRBD2 may supply D (7 bases each). The CDR3 runs 16 residues. Germline V gives CDR1 SGHTA, CDR2 FQGTGA. The V and J ends lost 5 bases and 2 bases respectively, with 19 bases between them. CDR3 residues: CASSPQGGVKTYEQYF. The CDR3 coding sequence is TGTGCCAGCAGCCCCCAGGGGGGGGTCAAAACCTACGAGCAGTACTTC.

This clonotype was picked up many times. The V gene is TRBV20-1, the J gene TRBJ2-1, with 11 bases that match TRBD2. Trimming removed 1 base from V and 6 bases from J; junction bases left unmatched: 8. This CDR3 is built from 16 residues. Per germline, CDR1 DFQATT and CDR2 SNEGSKA (reference sequence). The CDR3 sequence: CSARVLLAGAVNEQFF. The CDR3 nucleotides read TGCAGTGCTAGAGTTTTACTAGCGGGAGCTGTCAATGAGCAGTTCTTC.

At least ten counts were recorded for this clonotype. This chain links TRBV7-6 with TRBJ1-6; D is possibly TRBD1 (6 bases). V lost 1 base to trimming and J lost 5 bases, with 12 bases between them. The CDR3 loop spans 16 amino acids. The germline V gene encodes CDR1 SGHVS and CDR2 FNYEAQ. This CDR3 reads CASSLVADRHNSPLHF. The CDR3 coding sequence is TGTGCCAGCAGCTTAGTCGCGGACAGACATAATTCACCCCTCCACTTT. The full variable domain, with the rest looked up from reference TRBV7-6 and TRBJ1-6, is GAGVSQSPRYKVTKRGQDVALRCDPISGHVSLYWYRQALGQGPEFLTYFNYEAQQDKSGLPNDRFSAERPEGSISTLTIQRTEQRDSAMYRCASSLVADRHNSPLHFGNGTRLTVT.

This clonotype was counted at least ten times. CDR3 region: CSANRGPHNEQFF. In nucleotides, the CDR3 is TGCAGTGCGAACAGGGGCCCCCACAATGAGCAGTTCTTC. The chain carries TRBV20-1 and TRBJ2-1, with TRBD1 matching over 7 bases. This CDR3 is 13 amino acids long. Germline V lookup: CDR1 DFQATT, CDR2 SNEGSKA (reference sequence). Trimming removed 6 bases from V and 5 bases from J; junction bases left unmatched: 7.

This clonotype was picked up many times. V usage is TRBV5-1 and J usage is TRBJ1-2; D might be TRBD1 (5 bases). CDR1 and CDR2 from the germline V gene are SGHRS and YFSETQ. This CDR3 is 14 amino acids long. V lost 5 bases and J lost 4, with 15 bases in between. The DNA of the CDR3 is TGCGCCAGCAGTTTTACGTCCGACAGCTATGGCTACACCTTC. This encodes CASSFTSDSYGYTF. The full variable domain, its missing parts supplied by reference TRBV5-1 and TRBJ1-2, is KAGVTQTPRYLIKTRGQQVTLSCSPISGHRSVSWYQQTPGQGLQFLFEYFSETQRNKGNFPGRFSGRQFSNSRSEMNVSTLELGDSALYLCASSFTSDSYGYTFGSGTRLTVV.

The sample holds many counts of this clonotype. The rearrangement uses TRBV5-1 and TRBJ1-3; D unresolved. The CDR3 length is 18 residues. Germline lookup yields CDR1 SGHRS and CDR2 YFSETQ. Between the trimmed V and J ends, which lost 10 bases and 0 bases, there was a span of 26 bases. The CDR3 DNA reads as TGCGCCTTACTCGACGGCCGGCCTCTCCCTAGCTCTGGAAACACCATATATTTT. It codes for CALLDGRPLPSSGNTIYF.

This clonotype was recorded at least ten times. The chain recombines TRBV6-5 with TRBJ1-5; a weak D match, TRBD1 (5 bases). The CDR3 spans 14 residues. Trimming cost V 4 bases and J 9 bases, with 16 bases left between them. Germline CDR1 is MNHEY and CDR2 is SVGAGI. The CDR3 sequence is CASSSTGGIGPQHF. The CDR3 DNA is TGTGCCAGCAGTTCAACAGGAGGTATTGGGCCCCAGCATTTT.

This clonotype was picked up many times. The chain employs TRBV5-1 and TRBJ2-1; possibly TRBD2 for D (6 bases). Trimming removed 7 bases at V and 0 bases at J, with 20 bases between. The germline gives CDR1 SGHRS, CDR2 YFSETQ. The CDR3 has 17 amino acids. The CDR3 DNA reads as TGCGCCAGCCACGGACAAGGGAGGCCAAGCTCCTACAATGAGCAGTTCTTC. Protein: CASHGQGRPSSYNEQFF.

This clonotype was detected many times. This chain joins TRBV7-3 and TRBJ1-5; a possible D gene is TRBD1 (6 bases). The CDR3 is 15 residues long. Germline lookup yields CDR1 SGHTA and CDR2 FQGTGA. With 6 bases removed from V and 0 bases from J, the gap between germline ends came to 12 bases. The CDR3: CASSPTGTSNQPQHF. The CDR3 DNA is TGTGCCAGCAGTCCTACAGGGACTAGCAATCAGCCCCAGCATTTT.

This clonotype was detected ten times or more. This chain uses TRBV12-3 or TRBV12-4 with TRBJ2-7; D is possibly TRBD2 (5 bases). The V and J ends lost 3 bases and 2 bases respectively, with 11 bases between them. The CDR3 sequence is 14 residues long. The CDR3 bases are TGTGCCAGCAGTTTGACGGGGATTACCTACGAGCAGTACTTC. Residues: CASSLTGITYEQYF.

This clonotype was seen repeatedly, ten times or more. V usage is TRBV12-3 or TRBV12-4 and J usage is TRBJ2-7; D perhaps matches TRBD1 (5 bases). Between the trimmed V and J ends, which lost 1 base and 4 bases, there was a span of 14 bases. The CDR3 has 15 amino acids. CDR3 amino acids: CASSLGTTVFYEQYF. The CDR3 DNA is TGTGCCAGCAGTTTAGGTACGACAGTTTTTTACGAGCAGTACTTC.

This clonotype showed up many times. The V call is TRBV10-3, the J call TRBJ1-1; 7 nucleotides agree with TRBD1. J was trimmed by 5 bases and V by 3 bases; bases with no gene match: 15. The CDR3 has 17 amino acids. CDR1 is ENHRY, CDR2 SYGVKD, per germline. CDR3 in DNA: TGTGCCATCAGTGATCTAGCCCAGACAGGGAGGAAAACTGAAGCTTTCTTT. Residues: CAISDLAQTGRKTEAFF.

The V call is TRBV5-4, the J call TRBJ2-1, with TRBD2 matching 8 bases. Germline V gives CDR1 SGHNT, CDR2 YYREEE (reference sequence). This CDR3 region has 13 residues. The trim removed 5 bases at V and 8 bases at J, leaving 6 bases unmatched. The CDR3 DNA follows: TGTGCCAGCAGAACCAGCGGGGGCTATGAGCAGTTCTTC. This sequence encodes CASRTSGGYEQFF. Filled out from reference TRBV5-4 and TRBJ2-1, the complete variable domain reads ETGVTQSPTHLIKTRGQQVTLRCSSQSGHNTVSWYQQALGQGPQFIFQYYREEENGRGNFPPRFSGLQFPNYSSELNVNALELDDSALYLCASRTSGGYEQFFGPGTRLTVL.

J is TRBJ1-4 and V is TRBV5-5; D is undetermined. V lost 0 bases to trimming and J lost 0 bases, with 6 bases between them. The germline V gene has CDR1 SGHKS and CDR2 YYEKEE (reference sequence). This CDR3 has 15 residues. CDR3 loop: CASSLDGATNEKLFF. In DNA form, the CDR3 reads TGTGCCAGCAGCTTGGATGGGGCAACTAATGAAAAACTGTTTTTT.

Ten or more counts support this clonotype. The genes are TRBV20-1 and TRBJ1-1, with D perhaps matching TRBD1 (5 bases). The CDR3 runs 15 residues. Trimming cost V 1 base and J 3 bases, with 15 bases left between them. Germline-derived CDR1 and CDR2 are DFQATT and SNEGSKA (reference sequence). The CDR3 region has the DNA TGCAGTGCTAGAGTGGGACGGTGGGGGGACACTGAAGCTTTCTTT. Protein sequence: CSARVGRWGDTEAFF.

With regard to this clonotype: A much larger clone differs from this one at a single base, so this may be a read error. This chain uses TRBV5-6 with TRBJ2-3; TRBD1 might be the D (5 bases). V lost 0 bases and J lost 8, with 7 bases in between. The CDR3 is 12 amino acids. From germline, CDR1 is SGHDT and CDR2 YYEEEE. DNA of the CDR3: TGTGCCAGCAGCTTGGCTGGGGCTACGCAGTATTTT. This translates into CASSLAGATQYF.

This clonotype showed up just a few times. The CDR3 sequence is CASSIRAGANVLTF. CDR3 DNA sequence: TGTGCCAGTAGTATCCGTGCTGGGGCCAACGTCCTGACTTTC. The rearrangement links TRBV19 to TRBJ2-6; D gene uncertain. Trimming left V 3 bases short and J 2 bases short, with 5 bases between. This CDR3 has 14 amino acids. From germline, CDR1 is LNHDA and CDR2 SQIVND (reference sequence).

This clonotype appeared many times. The gene calls are TRBV20-1 and TRBJ2-7; D gene ambiguous. The germline V gene has CDR1 DFQATT and CDR2 SNEGSKA (reference sequence). Deletions cut 3 bases from V and 0 bases from J, with 9 bases between. The length of the CDR3 is 13 residues. CDR3 sequence: CSARKVPSYEQYF. CDR3 in DNA: TGCAGTGCTAGGAAGGTCCCCTCCTACGAGCAGTACTTC.